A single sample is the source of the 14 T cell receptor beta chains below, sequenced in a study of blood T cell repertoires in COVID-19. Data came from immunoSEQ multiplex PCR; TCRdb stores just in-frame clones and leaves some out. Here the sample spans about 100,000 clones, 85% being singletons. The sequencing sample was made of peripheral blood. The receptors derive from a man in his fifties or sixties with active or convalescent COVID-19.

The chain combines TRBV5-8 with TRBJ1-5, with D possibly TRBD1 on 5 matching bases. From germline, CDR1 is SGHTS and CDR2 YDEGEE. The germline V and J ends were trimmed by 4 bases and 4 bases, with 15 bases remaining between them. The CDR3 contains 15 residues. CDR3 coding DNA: TGTGCCAGCAGCCGGGGGGGGACTCGGAATCAGCCCCAGCATTTT. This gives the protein CASSRGGTRNQPQHF.

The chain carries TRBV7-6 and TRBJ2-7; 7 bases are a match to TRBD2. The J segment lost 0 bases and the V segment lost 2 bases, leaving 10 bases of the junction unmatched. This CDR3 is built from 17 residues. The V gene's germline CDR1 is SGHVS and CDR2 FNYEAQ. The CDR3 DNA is TGTGCCAGCAGCTTAACCGGGGGAGCGGGATCCTCCTACGAGCAGTACTTC. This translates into CASSLTGGAGSSYEQYF.

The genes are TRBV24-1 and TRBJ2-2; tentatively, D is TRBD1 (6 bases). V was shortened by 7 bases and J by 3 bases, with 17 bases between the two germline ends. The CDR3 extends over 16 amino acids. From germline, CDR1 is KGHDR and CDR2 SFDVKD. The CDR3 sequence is CATSPSPGHYTGELFF. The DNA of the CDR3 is TGTGCCACCAGCCCCTCCCCGGGACATTACACCGGGGAGCTGTTTTTT.

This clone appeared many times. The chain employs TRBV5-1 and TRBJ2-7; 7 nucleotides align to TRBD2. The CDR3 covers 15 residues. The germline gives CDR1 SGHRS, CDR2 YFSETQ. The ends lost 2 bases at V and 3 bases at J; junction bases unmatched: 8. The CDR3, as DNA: TGCGCCAGCAGCTTCGGTTCCAGCGGGGACTACGAGCAGTACTTC. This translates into CASSFGSSGDYEQYF.

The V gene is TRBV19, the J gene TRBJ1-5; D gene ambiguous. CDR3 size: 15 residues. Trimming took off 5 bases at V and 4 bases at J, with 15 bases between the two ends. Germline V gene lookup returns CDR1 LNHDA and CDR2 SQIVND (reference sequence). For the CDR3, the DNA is TGTGCCAGTAGTTCTCAGCGGCGGCAAAATCAGCCCCAGCATTTT. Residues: CASSSQRRQNQPQHF.

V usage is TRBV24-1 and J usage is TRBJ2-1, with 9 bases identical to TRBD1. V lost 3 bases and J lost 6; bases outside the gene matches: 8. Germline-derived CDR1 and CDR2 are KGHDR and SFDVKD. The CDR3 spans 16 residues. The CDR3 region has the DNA TGTGCCACCAGTGATCCTGGGACAGGGAAGGTCAATGAGCAGTTCTTC. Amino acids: CATSDPGTGKVNEQFF.

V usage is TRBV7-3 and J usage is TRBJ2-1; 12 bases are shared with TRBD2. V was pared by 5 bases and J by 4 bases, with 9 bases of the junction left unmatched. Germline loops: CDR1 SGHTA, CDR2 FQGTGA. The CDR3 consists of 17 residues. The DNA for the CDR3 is TGTGCCAGCAGCGGGTTACTAGCGGGAGGCCGGTACAATGAGCAGTTCTTC. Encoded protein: CASSGLLAGGRYNEQFF.

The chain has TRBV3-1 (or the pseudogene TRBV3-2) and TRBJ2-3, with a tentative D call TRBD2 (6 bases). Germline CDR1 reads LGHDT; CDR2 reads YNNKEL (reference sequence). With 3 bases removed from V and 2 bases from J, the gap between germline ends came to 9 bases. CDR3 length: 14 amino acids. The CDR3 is CASSQGTVTDTQYF. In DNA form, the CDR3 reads TGTGCCAGCAGCCAGGGGACTGTCACAGATACGCAGTATTTT.

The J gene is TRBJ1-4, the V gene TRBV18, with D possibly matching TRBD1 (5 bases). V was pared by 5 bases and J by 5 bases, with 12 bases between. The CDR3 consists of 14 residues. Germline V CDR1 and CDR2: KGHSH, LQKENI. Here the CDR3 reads CASSAGPGNEKLFF. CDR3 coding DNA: TGTGCCAGCTCAGCCGGGCCAGGGAATGAAAAACTGTTTTTT. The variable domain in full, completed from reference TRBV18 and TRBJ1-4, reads NAGVMQNPRHLVRRRGQEARLRCSPMKGHSHVYWYRQLPEEGLKFMVYLQKENIIDESGMPKERFSAEFPKEGPSILRIQQVVRGDSAAYFCASSAGPGNEKLFFGSGTQLSVL.

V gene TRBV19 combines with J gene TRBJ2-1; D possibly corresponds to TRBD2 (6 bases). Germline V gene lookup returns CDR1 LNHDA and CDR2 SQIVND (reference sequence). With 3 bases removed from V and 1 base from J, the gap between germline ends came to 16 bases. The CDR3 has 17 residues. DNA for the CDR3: TGTGCCAGTAGTATGCTCCCCGTTGGGAGGTCCTACAATGAGCAGTTCTTC. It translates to CASSMLPVGRSYNEQFF.

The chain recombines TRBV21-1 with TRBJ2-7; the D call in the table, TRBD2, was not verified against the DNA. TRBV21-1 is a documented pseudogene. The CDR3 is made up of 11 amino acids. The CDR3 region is CASSSIDEQYF. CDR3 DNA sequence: TGTGCCAGCAGCTCTATCGACGAGCAGTACTTC.

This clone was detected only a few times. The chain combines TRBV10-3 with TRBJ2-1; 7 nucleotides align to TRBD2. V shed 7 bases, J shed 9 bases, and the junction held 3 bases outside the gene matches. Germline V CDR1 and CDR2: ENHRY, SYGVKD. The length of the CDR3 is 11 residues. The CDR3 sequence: CAIIPGGEQFF. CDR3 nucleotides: TGTGCCATCATCCCGGGGGGTGAGCAGTTCTTC.

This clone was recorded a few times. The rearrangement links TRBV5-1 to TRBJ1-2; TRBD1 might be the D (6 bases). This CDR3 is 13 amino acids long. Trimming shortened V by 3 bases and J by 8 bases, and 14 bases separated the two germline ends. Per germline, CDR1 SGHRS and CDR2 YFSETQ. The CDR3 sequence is CASSWDGQSGYTF. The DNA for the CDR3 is TGCGCCAGCAGCTGGGACGGACAGAGCGGCTACACCTTC.

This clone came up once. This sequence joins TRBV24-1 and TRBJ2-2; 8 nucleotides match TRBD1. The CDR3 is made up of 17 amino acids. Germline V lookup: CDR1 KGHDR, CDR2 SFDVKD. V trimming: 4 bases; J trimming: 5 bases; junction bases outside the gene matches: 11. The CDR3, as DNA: TGTGCCACCAGTGACTTGGGGCAGGGGGCAACGACCGGGGAGCTGTTTTTT. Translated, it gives CATSDLGQGATTGELFF.